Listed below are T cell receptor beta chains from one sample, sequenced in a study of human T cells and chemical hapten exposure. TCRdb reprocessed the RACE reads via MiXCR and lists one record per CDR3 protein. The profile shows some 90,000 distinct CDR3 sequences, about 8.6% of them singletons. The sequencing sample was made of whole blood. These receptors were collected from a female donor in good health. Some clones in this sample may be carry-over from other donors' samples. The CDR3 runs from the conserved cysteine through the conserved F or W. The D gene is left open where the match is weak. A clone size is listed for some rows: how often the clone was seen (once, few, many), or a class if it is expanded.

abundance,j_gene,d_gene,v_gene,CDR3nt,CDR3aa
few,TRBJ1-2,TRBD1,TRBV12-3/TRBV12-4,TGTGCCAGCACCCTGGACAGGGCTGGCTACACCTTC,CASTLDRAGYTF
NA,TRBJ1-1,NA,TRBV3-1,TGTGCCAGCAGCCAACCCTACTCCGGGCTCCCGGGGGGTACTGAAGCTTTCTTT,CASSQPYSGLPGGTEAFF
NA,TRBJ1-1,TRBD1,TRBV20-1,TGCAGTGCTAGAGGGGAGAGAGGGGGCAACACTGAAGCTTTCTTT,CSARGERGGNTEAFF
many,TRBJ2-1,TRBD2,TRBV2,TGTGCCAGCACCCCCCCTAGCGGAAGTTTGTATGAGCAGTTCTTC,CASTPPSGSLYEQFF
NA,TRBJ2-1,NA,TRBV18,TGTGCCAGCTCACCATCAGGTGCATACAATGAGCAGTTCTTC,CASSPSGAYNEQFF
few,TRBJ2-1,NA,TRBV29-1,TGCAGCGCCGGACTCCACGGGTACAATGAGCAGTTCTTC,CSAGLHGYNEQFF
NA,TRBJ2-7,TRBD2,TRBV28,TGTGCCAGCGGACCCTCCGGGACTAGCTACGAGCAGTACTTC,CASGPSGTSYEQYF
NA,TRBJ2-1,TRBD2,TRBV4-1,TGCGCCAGCAGCCAAGGACTAGCGGGCTACAATGAGCAGTTCTTC,CASSQGLAGYNEQFF
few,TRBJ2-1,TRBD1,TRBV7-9,TGTGCCAGCAGCTTAACAGGGGGCTCCTACAATGAGCAGTTCTTC,CASSLTGGSYNEQFF
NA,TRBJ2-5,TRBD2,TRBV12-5,TGTGCTAGTGCCGACGCGGGACTAGGACAGACCCAGTACTTC,CASADAGLGQTQYF
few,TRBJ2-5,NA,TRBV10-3,TGTGCCATCGGACCTAGCGATGTAGAGACCCAGTACTTC,CAIGPSDVETQYF
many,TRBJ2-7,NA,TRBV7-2,TGTGCCAGCAGGTTCCTTTCAGCCGAGCAGTACTTC,CASRFLSAEQYF
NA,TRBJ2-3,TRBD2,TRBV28,TGTGCCAGCAGCCCCCCAGACGGACTAGCGGGAGCAACAGATACGCAGTATTTT,CASSPPDGLAGATDTQYF
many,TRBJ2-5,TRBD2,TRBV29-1,TGCAGCGTCGCCCCCTGGGTAGCGGGAGTAGCACAAGAGACCCAGTACTTC,CSVAPWVAGVAQETQYF
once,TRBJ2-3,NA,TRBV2,TGTGCCAGCTCCAGAGGGGATACGCAGTATTTT,CASSRGDTQYF
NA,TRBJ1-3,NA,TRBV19,TGTGCCAGTCTAGCACCAGGCGGAAACACCATATATTTT,CASLAPGGNTIYF
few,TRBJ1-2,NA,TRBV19,TGTGCCAGTAGTATAGGACGGACCTATGGCTACACCTTC,CASSIGRTYGYTF
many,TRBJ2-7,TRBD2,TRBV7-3,TGTGCCAGCAGCTTTTTAGCGGGAGCAGGCGAGCAGTACTTC,CASSFLAGAGEQYF
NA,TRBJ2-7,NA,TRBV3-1,TGTGCCAGCAGCCCCAATCGACCAGACTACGAGCAGTACTTC,CASSPNRPDYEQYF
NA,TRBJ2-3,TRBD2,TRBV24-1,TGTGCCACCAGTGATTTCACTAGCGGGAGAGCACAGTATTTT,CATSDFTSGRAQYF
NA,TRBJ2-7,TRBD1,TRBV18,TGTGCCAGCTCACCAGGAACAGGGGGCACCTACGAGCAGTACTTC,CASSPGTGGTYEQYF
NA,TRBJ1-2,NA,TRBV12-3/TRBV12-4,TGTGCCAGCAGTTTACCGGGGATCTATGGCTACACCTTC,CASSLPGIYGYTF
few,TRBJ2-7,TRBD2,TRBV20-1,TGCAGTGCTACGATCCCGGGACTATCATACGAGCAGTACTTC,CSATIPGLSYEQYF
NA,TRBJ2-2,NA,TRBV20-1,TGCAGTGCTAGAGTTTTACAGAACACCGGGGAGCTGTTTTTT,CSARVLQNTGELFF
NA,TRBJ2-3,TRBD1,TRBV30,TGTGCCTGGAGTGCGACAGGGTCCGGTGGAACAGATACGCAGTATTTT,CAWSATGSGGTDTQYF